This T cell receptor (beta chain) was recovered during a study of shared clonotypes between healthy human individuals. TCRdb's copy holds only in-frame clones and misses some; the assay was immunoSEQ multiplex PCR. The sample carries fewer than 850,000 clones, around 96% recorded once. The CDR3 loop spans 15 amino acids. The V gene's germline CDR1 is SEHNR and CDR2 FQNEAQ (reference sequence). Trimming took off 6 bases at V and 4 bases at J, with 18 bases between the two ends. Only CD45RO-negative cells positively selected for CCR7 counted as naive CD8 cells, so terminally differentiated effector memory CD45RA+ cells were excluded.

J is TRBJ2-5 and V is TRBV7-9; D perhaps matches TRBD1 (5 bases). Sequencing was carried out using naive CD8+ T cells sorted from blood. The clonotype comes from a man aged 25-40 years in good health. CDR3 nucleotides: TGTGCCAGCAGTAAAGCTGACAGTAATATAGAGACCCAGTACTTC. Translated: CASSKADSNIETQYF.